The T cell receptor beta chain described here comes from a study of T cell repertoires in cytomegalovirus infection. About the study: HLA-B-restricted CMV epitopes that are well studied were used alongside recently identified HLA-C-restricted ones.

In the case of this clonotype: Its antigen remains unidentified.

Each CDR3 protein is one row after TCRdb ran MiXCR on the reads. The sample consists of about 770,000 distinct CDR3 sequences, approximately 32% of them appearing once. The CDR3 runs to 13 residues. Looked up from germline, CDR1 is MNHEY and CDR2 is SMNVEV (reference sequence). V was cut by 8 bases and J by 5 bases, with 15 bases left in between. This clonotype was sampled from a human donor in good health (CMV status not recorded). Some clones in this sample may be carry-over from other donors' samples. The V gene is TRBV27, the J gene TRBJ1-1; D not resolved. The source was cultured CD8+ T cells from PBMCs, collected from culture after CMV antigen stimulation. Here the CDR3 reads CASQMREGTEAFF. DNA of the CDR3: TGTGCCAGCCAAATGAGGGAAGGGACTGAAGCTTTCTTT.